The 2 T cell receptor beta chains given below trace back to one sample, sequenced in a study of control samples from healthy donors and cancer patients. Sequencing was performed with immunoSEQ multiplex PCR; in TCRdb, only in-frame clones are kept and a portion is missing. This repertoire shows 30,000 or so clones, 70% to 90% found once; its top ten account for about 3.9%. The source material was formalin-fixed, paraffin-embedded tissue. Every receptor here comes from a female donor with melanoma.

The chain couples TRBV6-5 to TRBJ1-5; 7 bases match TRBD1. CDR3 length: 14 residues. Trimming took 2 bases from V and 6 from J; bases not matched to a gene: 4. Germline V gene data show CDR1 as MNHEY and CDR2 as SVGAGI. The CDR3 coding sequence is TGTGCCAGCAGTTACGGGCAGGGGGTTCAGCCCCAGCATTTT. Amino acids: CASSYGQGVQPQHF.

About this clone: A junction boundary mismatches the germline segment, possibly from a read error. The J gene is TRBJ2-7, the V gene TRBV7-9; D gene unclear. This CDR3 comprises 13 residues. Germline-derived CDR1 and CDR2 are SEHNR and FQNEAQ (reference sequence). CDR3 sequence: CASSLVGIHEQYF. Written as DNA, the CDR3 is TGTGCCAGCAGCTTAGTAGGGATCCACGAACAGTACTTC.